A single sample gave rise to the 16 T cell receptor beta chains below, sequenced in a study of beta chain features in type 1 diabetes. Whole-study results and caveats: Type 1 diabetes patients had TCRB CDR3s that were shorter (moderately but significantly so) in all four CD4+ subsets.

The authors reverse transcribed all of the isolated RNA, so sequencing captured expressed TCRB transcripts. Assay: immunoSEQ multiplex PCR; the TCRdb copy retains only in-frame clones and omits some. This table has around 180,000 clones, approximately 8.1% appearing once. These receptors have no identified antigens. The sample was central memory CD4+ T cells from blood. The receptors here all came from a woman aged 40 to 50 with type 1 diabetes.

The chain carries TRBV28 and TRBJ1-4; TRBD1 matches 7 bases. V gave up 5 bases and J gave up 7 bases; unmatched junction bases: 13. The germline V gene has CDR1 MDHEN and CDR2 SYDVKM. This CDR3 comprises 16 residues. CDR3 bases: TGTGCCAGCAGTCCCGCGACCAGACAGGGAGGTGAAAAACTGTTTTTT. Translation gives CASSPATRQGGEKLFF.

The rearrangement links TRBV5-1 to TRBJ1-1; weak D call: TRBD1 (5 bases). Trimming left V 3 bases short and J 7 bases short, with 16 bases between. The CDR3 is 14 amino acids. Germline CDR1 and CDR2: SGHRS and YFSETQ. The CDR3, as DNA: TGCGCCAGCAGCTCACAATCAGGGTTGCGTGAAGCTTTCTTT. This codes for CASSSQSGLREAFF.

At least ten counts were recorded for this clone. The chain joins TRBV7-8 to TRBJ2-1, with 11 nucleotides matching TRBD2. The germline CDR1 and CDR2 sequences are SGHVS and FQNEAQ. The CDR3 has 15 residues. V lost 6 bases to trimming and J lost 3 bases; unmatched junction nucleotides: 4. CDR3 in amino acids: CASSPSGGFYNEQFF. In DNA, the CDR3 is TGTGCCAGCAGTCCTAGCGGGGGGTTCTACAATGAGCAGTTCTTC.

The V and J genes are TRBV27 and TRBJ2-7; TRBD1 is a possible D gene (6 bases). Trimming removed 4 bases from V and 2 bases from J, with 9 bases in between. This CDR3 spans 13 amino acids. Germline-derived CDR1 and CDR2 are MNHEY and SMNVEV (reference sequence). CDR3 amino acids: CASSSTGTYEQYF. CDR3 nucleotide sequence: TGTGCCAGCAGTTCCACAGGGACCTACGAGCAGTACTTC.

This clone was seen more than once but under ten times. The V and J genes are TRBV6-6 and TRBJ1-2; 9 bases line up with TRBD1. Trimming at V came to 8 bases and at J to 6 bases, leaving 13 bases not matched to a gene. Germline V lookup: CDR1 MNHNY, CDR2 SVGAGI (reference sequence). The CDR3 sequence is 15 residues long. The DNA of the CDR3 is TGTGCCAGCTCAGTTAAGGGGACAGGGTCGGATGGCTACACCTTC. This codes for CASSVKGTGSDGYTF.

The CDR3 loop reads CASSYSPESYNEQFF. CDR3 DNA sequence: TGTGCCAGCAGTTACTCCCCAGAATCCTACAATGAGCAGTTCTTC. The chain joins TRBV6-5 to TRBJ2-1; D gene unclear. V lost 0 bases, J lost 1 base, and 7 bases lay in between. This CDR3 region has 15 residues. The V gene's germline CDR1 is MNHEY and CDR2 SVGAGI.

The table lists this clone with a few counts. The genes are TRBV5-1 and TRBJ1-3; the D gene is possibly TRBD1 (5 bases). The CDR3 runs 15 residues. Germline CDR1 is SGHRS and CDR2 is YFSETQ. V lost 0 bases to trimming and J lost 4 bases, with 11 bases between them. The CDR3 here is CASSLGTLGGNTIYF. In DNA, the CDR3 is TGCGCCAGCAGCTTGGGGACATTGGGAGGAAACACCATATATTTT.

The chain couples TRBV7-2 to TRBJ1-2; 8 nucleotides agree with TRBD1. The CDR3 totals 13 residues. CDR1 is SGHTA and CDR2 is FQGNSA in the germline V gene. J lost 8 bases, V lost 2 bases, and 4 bases had no gene match. CDR3 DNA sequence: TGTGCCAGCAGCTTATCGCGGGACAGGGGCTACACCTTC. Encoded protein: CASSLSRDRGYTF.

CDR3 sequence (DNA): TGTGCCAGCAGCTTAGATCAGGTCCGGGGCGAGCAGTACTTC. This translates into CASSLDQVRGEQYF. This chain joins TRBV11-2 and TRBJ2-7, with a tentative D call TRBD2 (5 bases). CDR1 is SGHAT and CDR2 is FQNNGV in the germline V gene. The CDR3 is 14 amino acids. V lost 0 bases, J lost 6 bases, and 12 bases lay in between.

The CDR3 region is CASSPRTGTQGGYTF. The CDR3 DNA reads as TGTGCCAGCAGCCCACGGACAGGAACCCAGGGAGGCTACACCTTC. The chain combines TRBV5-8 with TRBJ1-2; the match to TRBD1 covers 7 bases. The CDR3 is made up of 15 amino acids. Germline trimming cut 4 bases from V and 8 bases from J; bases unmatched to any gene: 14. The germline CDR1 and CDR2 sequences are SGHTS and YDEGEE.

The chain combines TRBV5-8 with TRBJ2-7, with D perhaps matching TRBD2 (6 bases). The CDR3 sequence is 18 residues long. Germline-derived CDR1 and CDR2 are SGHTS and YDEGEE. With 3 bases removed from V and 5 bases from J, the gap between germline ends came to 27 bases. This chain's CDR3 is CASSSLSGRDSRGDEQYF. The CDR3 DNA is TGTGCCAGCAGCTCCCTGTCAGGCCGGGACTCCCGTGGGGACGAGCAGTACTTC.

This chain connects TRBV15 to TRBJ1-2, with D possibly matching TRBD1 (5 bases). The CDR3 has 15 amino acids. CDR1 LNHNV and CDR2 YYDKDF come from the germline V gene (reference sequence). Trimming stripped 1 base from V and 4 bases from J, with 13 bases between. Here the CDR3 DNA reads TGTGCCACCAGCAGAGCCCAGGCGGGGACCTATGGCTACACCTTC. Residues: CATSRAQAGTYGYTF.

This clone was picked up one time. One end of the junction fails to match germline, which may point to a read error. The gene calls are TRBV14 and TRBJ1-6; 9 bases match TRBD1. CDR1 is SGHDN and CDR2 is FVKESK in the germline V gene. The CDR3 is 15 amino acids. CDR3 protein: CASNQQGALNSPLHF. The CDR3 DNA sequence: TGTGCCAGCAACCAACAGGGGGCCCTTAATTCACCCCTCCACTTT.

A few counts support this clone. CDR3 protein: CACRGDSTEAFF. The CDR3 region has the DNA TGTGCCTGCAGGGGTGATAGCACTGAAGCTTTCTTT. The chain has TRBV30 and TRBJ1-1; weak D call: TRBD1 (6 bases). The CDR3 runs 12 residues. The germline V gene has CDR1 GTSNPN and CDR2 SVGIG (reference sequence). The germline V and J ends were trimmed by 6 bases and 4 bases, with 12 bases remaining between them.

The chain combines TRBV6-6 with TRBJ2-2; D unclear. This CDR3 comprises 15 residues. V was cut by 2 bases and J by 2 bases, with 9 bases left in between. Germline V gene lookup returns CDR1 MNHNY and CDR2 SVGAGI (reference sequence). In nucleotides, the CDR3 is TGTGCCAGCAGTTACGACATAGGAAACACCGGGGAGCTGTTTTTT. Amino acid sequence: CASSYDIGNTGELFF.

This clone has just a few counts. This chain links TRBV9 with TRBJ1-4; 10 bases agree with TRBD1. V lost 4 bases, J lost 7 bases, and 7 bases stayed unmatched. Germline V gene data show CDR1 as SGDLS and CDR2 as YYNGEE. The CDR3 spans 15 residues. CDR3 coding DNA: TGTGCCAGCAGCTCTCGGACAGGGGGAAGTGAAAAACTGTTTTTT. Amino acids: CASSSRTGGSEKLFF.